The rows below give T cell receptor beta chains drawn from one sample of a study of breast tumors, draining lymph nodes, adjacent tissues. TCRdb re-derived calls from the multiplex PCR reads in MiXCR, one entry per CDR3 protein. The table records about 21,000 distinct CDR3 sequences, 32% of them present only once. Sequenced: breast tumor tissue. These receptors originate from a female donor with breast cancer. Some clones in this sample may be carry-over from other donors' samples. Each CDR3 is given with its conserved first and last residue. The size field is filled for only some rows; it gives once, few, many or a size class.

TRBV5-6	-	CASSWTAGTSGKDTQYF
TRBV14	-	CASSQAMTGGHYEQYF
TRBV7-8	-	CASSLQGADTQYF
TRBV7-2	many	CASSAIYGYTF
TRBV20-1	many	CSARVLGGRARRNSGNTIYF
TRBV20-1	-	CSARKTSGRTYEQYF
TRBV2	medium-sized	CASSEGDRGLTNEKLFF
TRBV6-2/TRBV6-3	many	CASSQGKREQYF
TRBV13	many	CASSLGGRLFSYEQYF
TRBV14	many	CASSQGQAGGPINEQFF
TRBV4-3	many	CASSQEVWLVRSNQPQHF
TRBV30	many	CAWALGHSPISGANVLTF
TRBV20-1	-	CSASGRFSYNEQFF
TRBV6-4	many	CASSDTGTGGPIQETQYF
TRBV4-2	many	CASSHYQTSGFHEQYF
TRBV6-2/TRBV6-3	few	CASSYSYTQYF
TRBV5-4	many	CASSPEAGGYSGELFF
TRBV18	many	CASSLTSYGYTF
TRBV9	many	CASSADATDTQYF
TRBV28	-	CASSFDRVRGTDTQYF
TRBV7-9	-	CARRPGQGDSPLHF
TRBV12-3/TRBV12-4	many	CASSGGHYEQYF
TRBV4-2	many	CASSQEPANEQFF
TRBV19	medium-sized	CASSINSHYEQYF
TRBV28	many	CASSLVQQETQYF
TRBV5-4	many	CASSLLLGTAYEQYF
TRBV28	many	CASSLAGVDSYEQYF
TRBV12-3/TRBV12-4	many	CASSLALWAGTFYGYTF
TRBV5-4	many	CASSLIGTNYGYTF
TRBV29-1	many	CSVGDRVITDTQYF
TRBV9	many	CASSDGQEREQFF
TRBV9	many	CASSGPAGGEGNEQFF
TRBV5-6	many	CASTLPGSNTGELFF
TRBV30	-	CAWSRLGGETYGYTF
TRBV14	many	CASSQDMSGYTQYF
TRBV7-9	medium-sized	CASSLAEYEQYF
TRBV24-1	many	CATSDGGLLNYGYTF
TRBV6-2/TRBV6-3	many	CASSYSASGIRNEQFF
TRBV4-2	many	CASSQDDRGPGQPQHF
TRBV4-2	many	CASSSPGDTGELFF
TRBV28	few	CASSDSTGRETQYF
TRBV7-8	many	CASSLLGQGFGYTF
TRBV10-1	-	CASSEGAAGGYNEQFF
TRBV19	many	CASKGGPGLTYEQYF
TRBV2	-	CASSEEGRANYGYTF
TRBV19	medium-sized	CASTLGASYNEQFF
TRBV5-1	many	CASSLTSIVDEQYF
TRBV19	many	CASSIGLAGLSSYEQYF
TRBV6-5	many	CASSYSLAGGLLAFF